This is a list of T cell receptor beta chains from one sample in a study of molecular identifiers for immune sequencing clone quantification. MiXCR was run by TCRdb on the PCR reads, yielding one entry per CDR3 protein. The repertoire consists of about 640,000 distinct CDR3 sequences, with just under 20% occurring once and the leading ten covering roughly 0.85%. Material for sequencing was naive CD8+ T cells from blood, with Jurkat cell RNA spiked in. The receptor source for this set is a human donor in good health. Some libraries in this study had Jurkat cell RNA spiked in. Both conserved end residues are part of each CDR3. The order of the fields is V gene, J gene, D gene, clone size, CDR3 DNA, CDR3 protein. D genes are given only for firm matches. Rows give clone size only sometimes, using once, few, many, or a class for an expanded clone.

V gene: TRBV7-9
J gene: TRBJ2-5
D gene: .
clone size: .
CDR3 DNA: TGTGCCAGCAGCCCAGGGGGGGGCATGGAGACCCAGTACTTC
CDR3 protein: CASSPGGGMETQYF

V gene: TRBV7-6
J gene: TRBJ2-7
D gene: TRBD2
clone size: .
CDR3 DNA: TGTGCCAGCAGCTCAGAGCGGGAGTCAGGCGAGCAGTACTTC
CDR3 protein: CASSSERESGEQYF

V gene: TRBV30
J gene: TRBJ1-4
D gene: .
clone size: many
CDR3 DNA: TGTGCCTGGAGTGTCCACGCCGGGGGAAAACTGTTTTTT
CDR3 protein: CAWSVHAGGKLFF

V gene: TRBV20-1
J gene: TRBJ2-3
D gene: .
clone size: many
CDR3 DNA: TGCAGTGCTACCCATATAGTAGATACGCAGTATTTT
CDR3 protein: CSATHIVDTQYF

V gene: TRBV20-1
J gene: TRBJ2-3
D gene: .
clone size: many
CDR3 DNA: TGCAGTGCTAGAGATGTCTTAGATACGCAGTATTTT
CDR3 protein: CSARDVLDTQYF

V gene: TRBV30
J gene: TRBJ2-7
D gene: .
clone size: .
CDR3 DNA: TGTGCCTGGAGTGTACTAGCTGGTAGCGAGCAGCACTTC
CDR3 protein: CAWSVLAGSEQHF

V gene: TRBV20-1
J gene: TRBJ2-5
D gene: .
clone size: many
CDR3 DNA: TGCAGTGCTAGAGATCTAGGGGTAGAGACCCAGTACTTC
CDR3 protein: CSARDLGVETQYF

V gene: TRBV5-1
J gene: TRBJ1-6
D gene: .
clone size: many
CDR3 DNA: TGCGCCAGCAGCTTGTCCACTCATGTCGGCCGCTACTATAATTCACCCCTCCACTTT
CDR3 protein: CASSLSTHVGRYYNSPLHF

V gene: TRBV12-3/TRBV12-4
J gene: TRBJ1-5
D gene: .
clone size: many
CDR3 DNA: TGTGCCAGCAGTTTAGGGCTGGTAAATCAGCCCCAGCATTTT
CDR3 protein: CASSLGLVNQPQHF

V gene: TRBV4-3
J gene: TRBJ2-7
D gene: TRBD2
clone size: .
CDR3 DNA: TGCGCCAGCAGCCAAGGGCTAGCGGGGTTCAACTACGAGCAGTACTTC
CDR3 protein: CASSQGLAGFNYEQYF

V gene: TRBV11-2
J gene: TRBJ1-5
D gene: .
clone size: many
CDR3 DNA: TGTGCCAGCAGCTTAACGGGGCCCGGTGATCAGCCCCAGCATTTT
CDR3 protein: CASSLTGPGDQPQHF

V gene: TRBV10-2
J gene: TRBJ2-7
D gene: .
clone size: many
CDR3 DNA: TGCGCCAGCAGTGACAGCGGAAGCTCCTACGAGCAGTACTTC
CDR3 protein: CASSDSGSSYEQYF

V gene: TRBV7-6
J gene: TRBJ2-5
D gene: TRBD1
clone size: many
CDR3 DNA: TGTGCCAGCAGCCGAGAGGGGGCGTCTCGGGAGACCCAGTACTTC
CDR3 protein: CASSREGASRETQYF

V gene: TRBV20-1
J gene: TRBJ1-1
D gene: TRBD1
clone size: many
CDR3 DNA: TGCAGTGCAAATCCGACAGGGACTTCAAACACTGAAGCTTTCTTT
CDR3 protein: CSANPTGTSNTEAFF

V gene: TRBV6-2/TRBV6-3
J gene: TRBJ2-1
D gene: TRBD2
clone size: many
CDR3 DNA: TGTGCCAGCAGTTACTCGATCGTAGCGGGAGTCTACAATGAGCAGTTCTTC
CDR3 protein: CASSYSIVAGVYNEQFF

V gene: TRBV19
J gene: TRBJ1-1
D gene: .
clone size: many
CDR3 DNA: TGTGCCAGTAGAGCCCGACAGGAAAAGAACACTGAAGCTTTCTTT
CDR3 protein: CASRARQEKNTEAFF

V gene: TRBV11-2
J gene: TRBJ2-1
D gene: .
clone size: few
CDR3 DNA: TGTGCCAGCAGCTGGGGGGCGGGGGTTCCATTTAATGAGCAGTTCTTC
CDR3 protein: CASSWGAGVPFNEQFF

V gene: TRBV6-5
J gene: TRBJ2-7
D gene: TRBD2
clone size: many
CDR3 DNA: TGTGCCAGCAGCGGGGGACTAGCGGGCGAGCAGTACTTC
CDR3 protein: CASSGGLAGEQYF

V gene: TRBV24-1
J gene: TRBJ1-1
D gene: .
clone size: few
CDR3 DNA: TGTGCCACCAGTGACATGGGACGGGAAGAAGCTTTCTTT
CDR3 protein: CATSDMGREEAFF

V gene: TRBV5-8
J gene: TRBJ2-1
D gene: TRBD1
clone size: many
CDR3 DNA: TGTGCCAGCAGCCTTAGGACAGGTCGGCCCTCTGAGCAGTTCTTC
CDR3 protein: CASSLRTGRPSEQFF

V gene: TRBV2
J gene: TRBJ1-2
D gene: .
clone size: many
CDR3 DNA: TGTGCCAGCAGTGAAGCGCTTTACATGATGAACTATGGCTACACCTTC
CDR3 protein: CASSEALYMMNYGYTF

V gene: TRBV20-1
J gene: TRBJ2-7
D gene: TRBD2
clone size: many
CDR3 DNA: TGCAGTGCTAGAGAGCTTGGGGGGGTAGGCCTTTACGAGCAGTACTTC
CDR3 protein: CSARELGGVGLYEQYF

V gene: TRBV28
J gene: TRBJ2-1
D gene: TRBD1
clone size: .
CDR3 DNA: TGTGCCAGCAGTTCCCGAACAGGGGGCGCGAACAATGAGCAGTTCTTC
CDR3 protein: CASSSRTGGANNEQFF

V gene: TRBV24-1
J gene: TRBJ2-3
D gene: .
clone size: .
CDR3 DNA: TGTGCCACCGGGGCAGATACGCGGTATTTT
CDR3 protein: CATGADTRYF

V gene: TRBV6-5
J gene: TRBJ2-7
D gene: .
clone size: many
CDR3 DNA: TGTGCCAGCAGTTACGGCAGGGGTGGGTACGAGCAGTACTTC
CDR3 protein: CASSYGRGGYEQYF

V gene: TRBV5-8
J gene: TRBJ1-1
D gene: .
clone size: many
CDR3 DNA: TGTGCCAGCAACTTTCTCCCGGGACATCACCCGGGGTACACTGAAGCTTTCTTT
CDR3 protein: CASNFLPGHHPGYTEAFF

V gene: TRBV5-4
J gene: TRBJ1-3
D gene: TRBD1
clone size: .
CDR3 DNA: TGTGCCAGCAGCTCAACTGGGACAGTCTCTGGAAACACCATATATTTT
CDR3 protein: CASSSTGTVSGNTIYF

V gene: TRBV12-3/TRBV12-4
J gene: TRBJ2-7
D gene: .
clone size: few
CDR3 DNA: TGTGCCAGCAGCTTCCAGGGGGGGCAGTACTTC
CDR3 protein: CASSFQGGQYF

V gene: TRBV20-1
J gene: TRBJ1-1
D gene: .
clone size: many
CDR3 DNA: TGCAGTGCTACGATCACTCAGGGCGAGGGAGCTTTCTTT
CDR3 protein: CSATITQGEGAFF

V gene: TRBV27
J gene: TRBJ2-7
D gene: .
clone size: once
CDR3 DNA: TGTGCCAGCAGTCAGGGACCAGCTATCTACGAGCAGTACTTC
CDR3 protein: CASSQGPAIYEQYF

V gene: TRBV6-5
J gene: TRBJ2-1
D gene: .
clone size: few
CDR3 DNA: TGTGCCAGCAGTTACGGTGGGCTCTACAATGAGCAGTTCTTC
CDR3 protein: CASSYGGLYNEQFF

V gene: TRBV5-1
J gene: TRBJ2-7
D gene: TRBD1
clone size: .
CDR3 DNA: TGCGCCAGCAGCGGGCCGGGGCAGGGGGCGGACTACGGGCAGTACTTC
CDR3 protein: CASSGPGQGADYGQYF

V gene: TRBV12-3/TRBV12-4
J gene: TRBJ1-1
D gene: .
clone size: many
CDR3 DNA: TGTGCCAGCAGTTTAAGTGGGCAGGCTAACACTGAAGCTTTCTTT
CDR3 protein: CASSLSGQANTEAFF

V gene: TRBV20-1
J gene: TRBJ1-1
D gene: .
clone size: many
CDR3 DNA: TGCAGTGCTGCCCAAGGGGGGACTGAAGCTTTCTTT
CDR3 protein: CSAAQGGTEAFF

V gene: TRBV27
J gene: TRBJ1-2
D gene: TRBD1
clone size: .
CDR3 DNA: TGTGCCAGCAGTTTCCTAAACAGGGGGCTTAATGGCTACACCTTC
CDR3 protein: CASSFLNRGLNGYTF

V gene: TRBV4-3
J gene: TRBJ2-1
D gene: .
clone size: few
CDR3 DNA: TGCGCCAGCAGCCAAGATTTGAGCGCGAGCTCCTACAATGAGCAGTTCTTC
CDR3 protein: CASSQDLSASSYNEQFF

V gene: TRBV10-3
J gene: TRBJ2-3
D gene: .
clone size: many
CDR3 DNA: TGTGCCATCAGTGATTCGAGAGATACGCAGTATTTT
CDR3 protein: CAISDSRDTQYF